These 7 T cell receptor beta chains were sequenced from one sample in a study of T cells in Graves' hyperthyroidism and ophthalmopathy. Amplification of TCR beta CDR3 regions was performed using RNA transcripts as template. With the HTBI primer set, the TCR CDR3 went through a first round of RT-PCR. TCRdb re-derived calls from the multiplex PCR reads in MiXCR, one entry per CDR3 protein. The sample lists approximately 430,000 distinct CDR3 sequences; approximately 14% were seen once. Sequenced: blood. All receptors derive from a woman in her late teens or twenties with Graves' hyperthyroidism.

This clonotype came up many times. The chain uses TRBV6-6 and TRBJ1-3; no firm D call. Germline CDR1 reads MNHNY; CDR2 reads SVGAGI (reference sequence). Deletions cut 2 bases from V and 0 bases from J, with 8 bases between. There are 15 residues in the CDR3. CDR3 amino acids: CASSYTSGSGNTIYF. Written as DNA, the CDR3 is TGTGCCAGCAGTTACACCTCAGGCTCTGGAAACACCATATATTTT.

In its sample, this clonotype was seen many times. CDR3 sequence reads: CASSLAPVGGTGELFF. The CDR3 nucleotides read TGCGCCAGCAGCTTGGCCCCCGTTGGGGGCACCGGGGAGCTGTTTTTT. This rearrangement joins TRBV5-1 to TRBJ2-2; D tentatively fits TRBD1 or TRBD2 (5 bases each). V was clipped by 0 bases and J by 4 bases, with 13 bases between them. CDR3 length: 16 residues. Germline-derived CDR1 and CDR2 are SGHRS and YFSETQ. Based on the CDR3 plus reference TRBV5-1 and TRBJ2-2, the full variable domain is KAGVTQTPRYLIKTRGQQVTLSCSPISGHRSVSWYQQTPGQGLQFLFEYFSETQRNKGNFPGRFSGRQFSNSRSEMNVSTLELGDSALYLCASSLAPVGGTGELFFGEGSRLTVL.

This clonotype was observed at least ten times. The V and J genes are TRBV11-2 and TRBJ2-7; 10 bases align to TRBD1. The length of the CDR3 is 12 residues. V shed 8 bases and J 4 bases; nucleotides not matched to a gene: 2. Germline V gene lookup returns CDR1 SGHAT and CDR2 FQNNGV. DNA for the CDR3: TGTGCCAGCGGGGACAGGGGATACGAGCAGTACTTC. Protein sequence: CASGDRGYEQYF.

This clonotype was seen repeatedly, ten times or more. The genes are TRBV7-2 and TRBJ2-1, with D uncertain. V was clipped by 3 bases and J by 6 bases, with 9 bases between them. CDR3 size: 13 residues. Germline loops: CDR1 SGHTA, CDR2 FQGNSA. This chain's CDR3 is CASSLEAGNEQFF. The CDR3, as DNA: TGTGCCAGCAGCTTGGAAGCAGGCAATGAGCAGTTCTTC.

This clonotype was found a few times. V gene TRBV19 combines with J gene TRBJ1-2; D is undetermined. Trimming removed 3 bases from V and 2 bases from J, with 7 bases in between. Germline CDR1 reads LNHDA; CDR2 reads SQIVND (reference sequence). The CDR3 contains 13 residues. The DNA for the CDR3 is TGTGCCAGTAGTATTTCCGTAAACTATGGCTACACCTTC. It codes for CASSISVNYGYTF.

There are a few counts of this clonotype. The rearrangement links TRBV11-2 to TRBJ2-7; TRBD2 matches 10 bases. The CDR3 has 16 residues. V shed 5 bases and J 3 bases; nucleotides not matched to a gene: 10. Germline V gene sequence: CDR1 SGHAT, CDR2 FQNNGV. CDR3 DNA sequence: TGTGCCAGCAGCCAAGAAGGAGCGGGAGGGAGCTACGAGCAGTACTTC. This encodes CASSQEGAGGSYEQYF.

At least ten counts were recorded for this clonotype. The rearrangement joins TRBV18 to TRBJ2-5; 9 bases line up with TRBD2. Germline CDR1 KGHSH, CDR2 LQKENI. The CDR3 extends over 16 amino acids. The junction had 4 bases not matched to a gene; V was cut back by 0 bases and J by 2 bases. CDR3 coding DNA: TGTGCCAGCTCACCACCTCGGCTAGCGGGACAAGAGACCCAGTACTTC. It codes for CASSPPRLAGQETQYF.